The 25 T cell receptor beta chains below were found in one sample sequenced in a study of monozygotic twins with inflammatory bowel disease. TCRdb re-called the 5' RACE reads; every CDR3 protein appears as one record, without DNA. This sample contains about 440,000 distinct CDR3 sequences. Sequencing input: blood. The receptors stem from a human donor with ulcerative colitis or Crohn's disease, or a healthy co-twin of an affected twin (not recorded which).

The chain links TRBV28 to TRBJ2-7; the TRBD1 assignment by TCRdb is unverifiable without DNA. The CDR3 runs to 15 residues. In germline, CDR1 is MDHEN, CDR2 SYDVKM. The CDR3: CASSPRLGETYEQYF.

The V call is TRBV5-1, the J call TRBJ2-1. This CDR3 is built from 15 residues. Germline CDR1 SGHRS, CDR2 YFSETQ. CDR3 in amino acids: CASRVGGGSYNEQFF.

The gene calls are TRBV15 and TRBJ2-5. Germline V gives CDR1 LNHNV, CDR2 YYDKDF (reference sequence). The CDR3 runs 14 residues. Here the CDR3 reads CATSRTPYQETQYF.

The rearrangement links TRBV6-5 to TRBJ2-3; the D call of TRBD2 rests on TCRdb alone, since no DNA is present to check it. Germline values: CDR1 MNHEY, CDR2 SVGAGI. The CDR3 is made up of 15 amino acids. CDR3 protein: CASSYGGGNTDTQYF.

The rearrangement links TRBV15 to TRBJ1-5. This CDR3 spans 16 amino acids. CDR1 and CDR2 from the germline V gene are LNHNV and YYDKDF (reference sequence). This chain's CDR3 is CATSRDDQTLNQPQHF.

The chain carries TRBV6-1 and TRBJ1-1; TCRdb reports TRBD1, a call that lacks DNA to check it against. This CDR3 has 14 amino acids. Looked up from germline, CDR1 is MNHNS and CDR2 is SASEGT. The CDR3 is CASSAVGGITEAFF.

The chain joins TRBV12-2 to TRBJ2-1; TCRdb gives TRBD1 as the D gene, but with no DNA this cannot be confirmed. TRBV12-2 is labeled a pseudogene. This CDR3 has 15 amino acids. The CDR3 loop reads CASRLGQDRPDEQFF.

The CDR3 reads CSAWDPRETQYF. This chain connects TRBV29-1 to TRBJ2-5; TCRdb proposes TRBD1, but this gene call is untestable without DNA. This CDR3 contains 12 residues. Per the germline V gene, CDR1 is SQVTM and CDR2 is ANQGSEA.

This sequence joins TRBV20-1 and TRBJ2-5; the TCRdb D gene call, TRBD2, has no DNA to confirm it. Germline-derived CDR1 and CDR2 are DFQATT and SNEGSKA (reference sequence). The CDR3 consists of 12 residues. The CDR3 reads CSPRSGGETQYF.

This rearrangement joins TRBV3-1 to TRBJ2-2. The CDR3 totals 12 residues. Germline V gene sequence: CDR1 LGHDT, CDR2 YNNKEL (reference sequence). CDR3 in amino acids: CASSQVGGELFF. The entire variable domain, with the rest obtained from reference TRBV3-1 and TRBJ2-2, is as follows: DTAVSQTPKYLVTQMGNDKSIKCEQNLGHDTMYWYKQDSKKFLKIMFSYNNKELIINETVPNRFSPKSPDKAHLNLHINSLELGDSAVYFCASSQVGGELFFGEGSRLTVL.

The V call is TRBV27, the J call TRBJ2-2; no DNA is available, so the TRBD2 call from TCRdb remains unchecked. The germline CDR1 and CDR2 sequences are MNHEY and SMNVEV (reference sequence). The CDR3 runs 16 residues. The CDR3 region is CATKIAGFANTGELFF.

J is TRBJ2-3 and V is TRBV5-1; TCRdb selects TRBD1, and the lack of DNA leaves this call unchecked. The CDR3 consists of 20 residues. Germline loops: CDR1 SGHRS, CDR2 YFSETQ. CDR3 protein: CASSFPGPSDSTTSTDTQYF.

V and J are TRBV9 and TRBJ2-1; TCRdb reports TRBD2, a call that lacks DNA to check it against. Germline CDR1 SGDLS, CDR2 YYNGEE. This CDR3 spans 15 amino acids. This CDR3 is CASSTSGSSYNEQFF.

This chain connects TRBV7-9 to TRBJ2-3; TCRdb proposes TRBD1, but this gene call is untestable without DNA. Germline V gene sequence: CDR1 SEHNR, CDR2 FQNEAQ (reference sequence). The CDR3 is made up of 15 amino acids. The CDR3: CASSLGQGPTDTQYF.

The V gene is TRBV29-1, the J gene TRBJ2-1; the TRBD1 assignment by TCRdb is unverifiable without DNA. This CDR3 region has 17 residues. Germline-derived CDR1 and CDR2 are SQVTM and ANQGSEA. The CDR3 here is CSSSNAGSFRSYNEQFF.

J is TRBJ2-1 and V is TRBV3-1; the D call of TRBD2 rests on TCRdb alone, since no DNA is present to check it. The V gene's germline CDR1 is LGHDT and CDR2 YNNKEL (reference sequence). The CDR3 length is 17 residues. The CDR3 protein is CASSQGSSGVSYNEQFF.

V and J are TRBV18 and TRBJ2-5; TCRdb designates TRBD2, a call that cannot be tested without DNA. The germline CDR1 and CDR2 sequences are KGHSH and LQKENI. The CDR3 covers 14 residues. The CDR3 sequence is CASSSSGKSETQYF. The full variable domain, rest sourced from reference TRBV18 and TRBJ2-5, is NAGVMQNPRHLVRRRGQEARLRCSPMKGHSHVYWYRQLPEEGLKFMVYLQKENIIDESGMPKERFSAEFPKEGPSILRIQQVVRGDSAAYFCASSSSGKSETQYFGPGTRLLVL.

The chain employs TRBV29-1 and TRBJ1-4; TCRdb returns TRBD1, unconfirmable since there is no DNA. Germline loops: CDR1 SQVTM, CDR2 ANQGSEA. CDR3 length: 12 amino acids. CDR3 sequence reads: CSVEEQGGKLFF.

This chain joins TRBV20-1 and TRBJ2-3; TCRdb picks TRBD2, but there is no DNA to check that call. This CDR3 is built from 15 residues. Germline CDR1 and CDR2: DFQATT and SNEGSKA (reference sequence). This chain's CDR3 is CGASPAGGRGDTQYF.

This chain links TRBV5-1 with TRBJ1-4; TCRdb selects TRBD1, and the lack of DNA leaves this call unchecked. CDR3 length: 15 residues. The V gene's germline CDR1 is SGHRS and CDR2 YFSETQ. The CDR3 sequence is CASSLAGIGDEKLFF.

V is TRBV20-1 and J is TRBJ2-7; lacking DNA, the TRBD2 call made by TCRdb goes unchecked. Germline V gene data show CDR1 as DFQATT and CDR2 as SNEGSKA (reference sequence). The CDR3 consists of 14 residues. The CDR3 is CSAAGGRLMYEQYF.

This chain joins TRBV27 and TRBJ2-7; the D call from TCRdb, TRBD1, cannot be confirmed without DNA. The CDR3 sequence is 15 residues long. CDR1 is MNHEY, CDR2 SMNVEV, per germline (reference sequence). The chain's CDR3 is CASRPHRDVPYEQYF.

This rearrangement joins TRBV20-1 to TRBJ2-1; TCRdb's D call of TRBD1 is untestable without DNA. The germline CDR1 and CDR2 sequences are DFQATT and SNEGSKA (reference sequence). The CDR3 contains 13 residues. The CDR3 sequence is CSAITGTGAEQFF.

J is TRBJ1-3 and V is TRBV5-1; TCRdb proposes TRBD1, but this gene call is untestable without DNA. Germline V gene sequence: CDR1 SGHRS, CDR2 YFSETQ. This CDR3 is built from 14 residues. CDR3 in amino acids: CASSRDSSGNTIYF.

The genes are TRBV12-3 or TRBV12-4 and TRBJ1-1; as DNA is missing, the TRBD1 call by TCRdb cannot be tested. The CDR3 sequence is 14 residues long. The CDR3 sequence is CASSRQGAEAEAFF.